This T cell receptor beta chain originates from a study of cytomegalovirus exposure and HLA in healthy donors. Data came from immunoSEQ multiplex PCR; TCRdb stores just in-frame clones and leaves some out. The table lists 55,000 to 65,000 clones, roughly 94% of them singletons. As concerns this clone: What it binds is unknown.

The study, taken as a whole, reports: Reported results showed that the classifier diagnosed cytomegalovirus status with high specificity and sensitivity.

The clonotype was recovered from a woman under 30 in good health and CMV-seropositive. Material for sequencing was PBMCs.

The CDR3 loop reads CASSLDGTYNEQFF. Here the CDR3 DNA reads TGTGCCAGCAGCCTCGACGGGACCTACAATGAGCAGTTCTTC. V and J are TRBV7-2 and TRBJ2-1, with a tentative D call TRBD2 (5 bases). The CDR3 is made up of 14 amino acids. V was pared by 5 bases and J by 2 bases, with 10 bases between. Germline V lookup: CDR1 SGHTA, CDR2 FQGNSA. Based on the CDR3 plus reference TRBV7-2 and TRBJ2-1, the full variable domain is GAGVSQSPSNKVTEKGKDVELRCDPISGHTALYWYRQSLGQGLEFLIYFQGNSAPDKSGLPSDRFSAERTGGSVSTLTIQRTQQEDSAVYLCASSLDGTYNEQFFGPGTRLTVL.